This T cell receptor beta chain is from a study of shared clonotypes between healthy human individuals. The V end lost 4 bases, the J end lost 6 bases, and 8 bases lay between the germline ends. CDR1 is MDHEN, CDR2 SYDVKM, per germline. The CDR3 is made up of 12 amino acids. Concerning this clone: Its matching antigen is unknown.

Overall study findings and caveats: Apart from blood, nothing was sampled; tissue repertoires likely differ.

At a deep level, the assay was run. In the study's own analysis: Junction-only sequences without quality scores came from ImmunoSEQ, so filtering differed. TCRdb's table, derived via immunoSEQ multiplex PCR, lists solely in-frame clones and lacks some. That table gives V, J and clone size, and the DNA gave D and trimming. The sample includes about 520,000 clones, 81% of them seen just once. The material sequenced was PBMCs. The rearrangement joins TRBV28 to TRBJ2-3; D is undetermined. The clonotype was recovered from a woman in her 40s in good health. Some clones in this sample may be carry-over from other donors' samples. The CDR3 region is CASSSVSDTQYF. The CDR3 DNA sequence: TGTGCCAGCAGTTCCGTTTCGGATACGCAGTATTTT.